This T cell receptor (beta chain) was identified during a study of T cell responses to AZD1222 COVID-19 vaccine. The length of the CDR3 is 11 residues. Germline CDR1 is KGHSH and CDR2 is LQKENI. V dropped 3 bases and J dropped 5 bases, with 4 bases sitting between them. Comment on this clone: This sample also contains other DNA sequences that code for the same CDR3.

TCRdb's copy holds only in-frame clones and misses some; the assay was immunoSEQ multiplex PCR. This sample has approximately 300,000 clones; approximately 94% occur once, and the top ten carry 0.5% to 0.65%. The chain joins TRBV18 to TRBJ2-5; D is unresolved. The sample here was peripheral blood, taken 28 days after the second AZD1222 dose. The clonotype was recovered from an adult who received the AZD1222 COVID-19 vaccine. DNA for the CDR3: TGTGCCAGCTCACCCAGGGAGACCCAGTACTTC. Translating it yields CASSPRETQYF.